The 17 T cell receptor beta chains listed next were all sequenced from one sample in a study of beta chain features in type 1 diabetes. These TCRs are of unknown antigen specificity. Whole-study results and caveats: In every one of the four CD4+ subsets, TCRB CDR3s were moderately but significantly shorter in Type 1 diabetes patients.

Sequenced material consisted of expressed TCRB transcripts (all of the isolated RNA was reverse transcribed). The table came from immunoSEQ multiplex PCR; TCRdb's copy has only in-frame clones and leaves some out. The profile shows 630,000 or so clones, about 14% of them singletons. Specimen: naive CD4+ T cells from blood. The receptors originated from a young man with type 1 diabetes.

This CDR3 is CASSVRGVITDTQYF. DNA of the CDR3: TGTGCCAGCAGCGTGCGGGGGGTGATCACAGATACGCAGTATTTT. The J gene is TRBJ2-3, the V gene TRBV9, with 8 nucleotides matching TRBD2. The CDR3 is 15 amino acids. Germline CDR1 is SGDLS and CDR2 is YYNGEE. V shed 2 bases and J 2 bases; nucleotides not matched to a gene: 4.

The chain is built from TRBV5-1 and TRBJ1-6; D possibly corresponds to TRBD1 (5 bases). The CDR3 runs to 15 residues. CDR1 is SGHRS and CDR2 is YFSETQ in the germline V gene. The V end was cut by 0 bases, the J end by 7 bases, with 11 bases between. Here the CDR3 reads CASSLGGLPNSPLHF. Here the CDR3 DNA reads TGCGCCAGCAGCTTGGGGGGACTTCCAAATTCACCCCTCCACTTT.

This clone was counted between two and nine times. Written as DNA, the CDR3 is TGTGCCAGCTCACCACAGACTGGGGCCAACGTCCTGACTTTC. This codes for CASSPQTGANVLTF. The V call is TRBV18, the J call TRBJ2-6; no firm D call. The CDR3 totals 14 residues. Trimming took off 1 base at V and 2 bases at J, with 3 bases between the two ends. The germline CDR1 and CDR2 sequences are KGHSH and LQKENI.

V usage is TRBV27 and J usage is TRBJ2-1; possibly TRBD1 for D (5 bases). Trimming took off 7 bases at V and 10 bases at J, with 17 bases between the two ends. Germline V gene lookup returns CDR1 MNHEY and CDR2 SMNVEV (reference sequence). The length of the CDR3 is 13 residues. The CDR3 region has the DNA TGTGCCAGCACTAGTAGGGGCCATGTGGAGCAGTTCTTC. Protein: CASTSRGHVEQFF.

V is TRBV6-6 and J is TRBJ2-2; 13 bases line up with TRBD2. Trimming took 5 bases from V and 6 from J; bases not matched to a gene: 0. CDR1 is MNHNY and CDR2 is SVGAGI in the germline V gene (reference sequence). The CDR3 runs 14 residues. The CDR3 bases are TGTGCCAGCAGTACTAGCGGGAGGGCCGGGGAGCTGTTTTTT. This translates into CASSTSGRAGELFF.

The CDR3 loop reads CASSLVPGTGGIEQFF. The CDR3 region has the DNA TGTGCCAGCAGCTTAGTGCCCGGGACAGGGGGTATTGAGCAGTTCTTC. The chain links TRBV7-9 to TRBJ2-1; TRBD1 agrees at 11 bases. Germline-derived CDR1 and CDR2 are SEHNR and FQNEAQ (reference sequence). The CDR3 covers 16 residues. The junction had 8 bases not matched to a gene; V was cut back by 1 base and J by 9 bases.

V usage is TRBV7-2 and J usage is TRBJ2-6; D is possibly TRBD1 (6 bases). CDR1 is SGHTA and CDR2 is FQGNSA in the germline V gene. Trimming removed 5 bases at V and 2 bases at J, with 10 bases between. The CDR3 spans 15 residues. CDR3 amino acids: CASSLNRAGANVLTF. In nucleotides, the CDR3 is TGTGCCAGCAGCCTGAACAGGGCTGGGGCCAACGTCCTGACTTTC. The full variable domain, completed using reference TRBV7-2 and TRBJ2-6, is GAGVSQSPSNKVTEKGKDVELRCDPISGHTALYWYRQSLGQGLEFLIYFQGNSAPDKSGLPSDRFSAERTGGSVSTLTIQRTQQEDSAVYLCASSLNRAGANVLTFGAGSRLTVL.

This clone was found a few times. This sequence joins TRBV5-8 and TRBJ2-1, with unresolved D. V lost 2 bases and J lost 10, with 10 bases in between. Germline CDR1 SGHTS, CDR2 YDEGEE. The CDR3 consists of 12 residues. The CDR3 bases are TGTGCCAGCAGCTTAATTGGAAACGAGCAGTTCTTC. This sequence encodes CASSLIGNEQFF.

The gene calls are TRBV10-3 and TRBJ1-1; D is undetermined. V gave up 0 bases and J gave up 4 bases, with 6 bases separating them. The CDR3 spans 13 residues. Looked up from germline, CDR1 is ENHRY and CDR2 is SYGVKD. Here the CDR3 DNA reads TGTGCCATCAGTGAGTCGGGAGGCACTGAAGCTTTCTTT. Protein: CAISESGGTEAFF.

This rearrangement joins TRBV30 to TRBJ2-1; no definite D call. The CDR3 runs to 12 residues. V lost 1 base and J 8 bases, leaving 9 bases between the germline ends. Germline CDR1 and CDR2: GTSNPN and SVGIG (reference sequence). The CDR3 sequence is CAWSDLFDEQFF. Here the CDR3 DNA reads TGTGCCTGGAGTGATTTGTTCGATGAGCAGTTCTTC.

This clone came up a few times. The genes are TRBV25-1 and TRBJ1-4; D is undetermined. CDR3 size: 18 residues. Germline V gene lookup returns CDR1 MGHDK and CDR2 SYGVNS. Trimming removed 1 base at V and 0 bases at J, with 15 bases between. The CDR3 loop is CASSESEDSDATNEKLFF. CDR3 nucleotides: TGTGCCAGCAGTGAATCTGAGGATTCCGATGCAACTAATGAAAAACTGTTTTTT.

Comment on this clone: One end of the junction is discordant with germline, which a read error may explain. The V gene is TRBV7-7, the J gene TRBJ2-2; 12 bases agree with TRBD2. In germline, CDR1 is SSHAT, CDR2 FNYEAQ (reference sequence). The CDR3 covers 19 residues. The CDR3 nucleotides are TGTGCTAGCAGCGCCAAGCGGACTAGCGGGACCGACTTCACCGGGGAGCTGTTTTTT. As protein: CASSAKRTSGTDFTGELFF.

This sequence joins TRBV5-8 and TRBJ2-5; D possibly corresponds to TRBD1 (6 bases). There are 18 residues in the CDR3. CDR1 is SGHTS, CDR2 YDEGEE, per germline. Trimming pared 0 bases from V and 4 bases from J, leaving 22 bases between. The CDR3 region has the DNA TGTGCCAGCAGCTTGGCCATGTTAGCGATTCGAGGGGGAGAGACCCAGTACTTC. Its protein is CASSLAMLAIRGGETQYF.

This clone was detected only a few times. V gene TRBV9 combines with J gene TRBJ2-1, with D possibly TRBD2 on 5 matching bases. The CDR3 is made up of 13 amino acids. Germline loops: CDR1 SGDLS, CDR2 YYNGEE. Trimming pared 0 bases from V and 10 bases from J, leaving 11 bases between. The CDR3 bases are TGTGCCAGCAGCGTAGGAGTCGGCGGGGAGCAGTTCTTC. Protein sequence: CASSVGVGGEQFF.

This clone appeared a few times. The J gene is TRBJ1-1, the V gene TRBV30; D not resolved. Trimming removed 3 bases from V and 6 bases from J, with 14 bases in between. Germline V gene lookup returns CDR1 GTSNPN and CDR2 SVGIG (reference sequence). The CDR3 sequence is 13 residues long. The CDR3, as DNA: TGTGCCTGGAGCCTCAACTCGGAAGCTGAAGCTTTCTTT. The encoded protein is CAWSLNSEAEAFF.

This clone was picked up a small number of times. CDR3 amino acids: CASSTAGTTRGIQYF. DNA of the CDR3: TGTGCCAGCAGTACTGCCGGGACAACGAGAGGCATTCAGTACTTC. The chain combines TRBV7-2 with TRBJ2-4; weak D call: TRBD1 (6 bases). Germline lookup yields CDR1 SGHTA and CDR2 FQGNSA. The length of the CDR3 is 15 residues. V gave up 6 bases and J gave up 9 bases, with 21 bases separating them.

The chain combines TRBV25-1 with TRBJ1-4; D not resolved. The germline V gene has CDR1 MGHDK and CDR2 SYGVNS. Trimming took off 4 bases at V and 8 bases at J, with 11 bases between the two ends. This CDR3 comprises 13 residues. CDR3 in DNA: TGTGCCAGCAGTGGATTTGGATCGGAAAAACTGTTTTTT. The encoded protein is CASSGFGSEKLFF. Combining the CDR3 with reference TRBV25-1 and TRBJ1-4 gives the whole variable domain EADIYQTPRYLVIGTGKKITLECSQTMGHDKMYWYQQDPGMELHLIHYSYGVNSTEKGDLSSESTVSRIRTEHFPLTLESARPSHTSQYLCASSGFGSEKLFFGSGTQLSVL.